This TCR beta chain was found in a study of blood T cells in healthy people across ages. Findings of the study overall: Aged donors had fewer naive CD4+ cells and lower diversity than long-lived donors. The percentage of naive T cells correlated strongly with TCR beta diversity.

CDR1 is GTSNPN and CDR2 is SVGIG in the germline V gene (reference sequence). V lost 5 bases and J lost 1, with 12 bases in between. The CDR3 totals 14 residues. Worth noting for this clonotype: Its antigen is not known.

A second PCR of about 7 to 11 cycles used a sample-barcoded 5' primer and a J-beta primer mix. One entry per CDR3 protein, called by TCRdb with MiXCR from the 5' RACE reads. The sample records 700,000 to 850,000 distinct CDR3 sequences, roughly 35% being singletons. The sequenced sample was blood. The chain employs TRBV30 and TRBJ2-1; D not certain. The sequence was obtained from a man younger than 35 in good health. CDR3 in amino acids: CAWSPLGSYNEQFF. Here the CDR3 DNA reads TGTGCCTGGTCCCCGCTGGGTTCCTACAATGAGCAGTTCTTC.